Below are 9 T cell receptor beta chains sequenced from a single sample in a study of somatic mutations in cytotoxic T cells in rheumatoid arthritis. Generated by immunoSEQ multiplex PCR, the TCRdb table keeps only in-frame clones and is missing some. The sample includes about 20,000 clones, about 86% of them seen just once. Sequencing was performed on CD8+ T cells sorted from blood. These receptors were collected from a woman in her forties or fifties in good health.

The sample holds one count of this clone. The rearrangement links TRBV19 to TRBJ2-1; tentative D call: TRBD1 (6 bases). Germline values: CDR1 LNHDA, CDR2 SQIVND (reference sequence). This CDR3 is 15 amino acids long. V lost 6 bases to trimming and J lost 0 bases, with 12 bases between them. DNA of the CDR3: TGTGCCAGTAGCTCGGACAGCTTCTCCTACAATGAGCAGTTCTTC. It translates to CASSSDSFSYNEQFF. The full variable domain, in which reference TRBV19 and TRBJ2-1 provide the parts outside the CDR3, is DGGITQSPKYLFRKEGQNVTLSCEQNLNHDAMYWYRQDPGQGLRLIYYSQIVNDFQKGDIAEGYSVSREKKESFPLTVTSAQKNPTAFYLCASSSDSFSYNEQFFGPGTRLTVL.

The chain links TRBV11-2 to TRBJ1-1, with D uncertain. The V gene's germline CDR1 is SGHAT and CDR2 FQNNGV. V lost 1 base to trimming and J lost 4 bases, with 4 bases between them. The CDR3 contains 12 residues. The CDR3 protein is CASSLVGTEAFF. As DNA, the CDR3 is TGTGCCAGCAGCTTAGTCGGCACTGAAGCTTTCTTT.

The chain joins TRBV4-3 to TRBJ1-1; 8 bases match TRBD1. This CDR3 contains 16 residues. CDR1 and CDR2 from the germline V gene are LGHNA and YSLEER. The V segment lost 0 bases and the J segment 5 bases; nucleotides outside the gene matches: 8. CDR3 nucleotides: TGCGCCAGCAGCCAAGATCTGAGGCAGGGGGCGACTGAAGCTTTCTTT. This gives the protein CASSQDLRQGATEAFF.

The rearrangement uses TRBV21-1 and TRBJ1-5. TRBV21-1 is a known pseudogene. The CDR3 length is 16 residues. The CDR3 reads CASSKVCSESNQPQHF. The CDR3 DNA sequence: TGTGCCAGCAGCAAAGTCTGTTCAGAGAGCAATCAGCCCCAGCATTTT.

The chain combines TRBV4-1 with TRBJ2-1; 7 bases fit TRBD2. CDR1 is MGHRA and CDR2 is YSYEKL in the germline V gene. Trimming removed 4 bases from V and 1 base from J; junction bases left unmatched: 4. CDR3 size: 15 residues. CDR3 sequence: CASSPPGGSYNEQFF. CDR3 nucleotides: TGCGCCAGCAGCCCGCCCGGGGGGTCCTACAATGAGCAGTTCTTC.

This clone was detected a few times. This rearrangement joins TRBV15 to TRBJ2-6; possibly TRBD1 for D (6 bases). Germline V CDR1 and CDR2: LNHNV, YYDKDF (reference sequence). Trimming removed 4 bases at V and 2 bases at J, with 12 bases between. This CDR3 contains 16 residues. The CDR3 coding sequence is TGTGCCACCAGCAATAAAGAGGGGGCTGGGGCCAACGTCCTGACTTTC. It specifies CATSNKEGAGANVLTF.

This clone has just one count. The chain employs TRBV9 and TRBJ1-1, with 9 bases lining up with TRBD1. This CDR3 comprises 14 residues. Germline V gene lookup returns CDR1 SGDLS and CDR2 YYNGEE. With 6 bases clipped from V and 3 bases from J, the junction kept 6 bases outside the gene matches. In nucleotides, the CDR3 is TGTGCCAGCACCATGACAGGGGGAGACACTGAAGCTTTCTTT. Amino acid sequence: CASTMTGGDTEAFF.

The CDR3 bases are TGTGCCAGCAGTGACGTACTAGCGGGGACCACAGATACGCAGTATTTT. It translates to CASSDVLAGTTDTQYF. V usage is TRBV2 and J usage is TRBJ2-3; 10 nucleotides match TRBD2. Germline V gene data show CDR1 as SNHLY and CDR2 as FYNNEI. The V gene end was trimmed by 3 bases and the J gene end by 2 bases; junction bases not matched to a gene: 5. The CDR3 loop spans 16 amino acids. The complete variable domain, with remaining parts taken from reference TRBV2 and TRBJ2-3, reads EPEVTQTPSHQVTQMGQEVILRCVPISNHLYFYWYRQILGQKVEFLVSFYNNEISEKSEIFDDQFSVERPDGSNFTLKIRSTKLEDSAMYFCASSDVLAGTTDTQYFGPGTRLTVL.

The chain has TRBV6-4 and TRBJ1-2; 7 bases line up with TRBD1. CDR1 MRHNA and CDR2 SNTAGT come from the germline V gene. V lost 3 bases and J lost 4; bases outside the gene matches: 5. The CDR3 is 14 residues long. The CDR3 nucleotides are TGTGCCAGCAGTGAGCCGGACAGGTTCTATGGCTACACCTTC. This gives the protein CASSEPDRFYGYTF.